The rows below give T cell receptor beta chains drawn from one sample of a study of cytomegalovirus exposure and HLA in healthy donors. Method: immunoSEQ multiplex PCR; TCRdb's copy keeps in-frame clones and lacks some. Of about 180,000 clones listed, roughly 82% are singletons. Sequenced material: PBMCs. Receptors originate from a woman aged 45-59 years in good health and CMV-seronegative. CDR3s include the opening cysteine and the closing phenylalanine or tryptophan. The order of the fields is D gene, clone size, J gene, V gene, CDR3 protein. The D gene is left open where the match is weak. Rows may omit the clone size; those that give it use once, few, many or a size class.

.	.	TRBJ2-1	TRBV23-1	CASRGVEGLYNEQFF
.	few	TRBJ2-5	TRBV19	CASNDRQETQYF
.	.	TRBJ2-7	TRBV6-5	CASSYTGNLFYEQYF
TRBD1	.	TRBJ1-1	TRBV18	CASSKGSQGVNTEAFF
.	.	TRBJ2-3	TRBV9	CASSVVGLFVGDTQYF
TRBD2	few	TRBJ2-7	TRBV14	CASSLGAGDEQYF
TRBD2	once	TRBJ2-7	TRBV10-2	CASRGLAGGYEQYF
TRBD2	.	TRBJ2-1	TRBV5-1	CASSSSGGADEQFF
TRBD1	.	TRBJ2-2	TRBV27	CASSTRGPYNGELFF
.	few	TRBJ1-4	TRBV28	CASSGPNMGDAKLFF
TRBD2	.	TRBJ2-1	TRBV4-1	CASSHLLAGGPDNEQFF
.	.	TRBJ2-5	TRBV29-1	CSVEGSVQETQYF
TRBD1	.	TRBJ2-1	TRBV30	CAWRIPYRGRAGEQFF
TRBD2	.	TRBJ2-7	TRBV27	CASSLDSGTSGRYEQYF
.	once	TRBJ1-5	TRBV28	CASVSGGASQPQHF
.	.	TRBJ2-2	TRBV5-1	CASSLARLDNTGELFF
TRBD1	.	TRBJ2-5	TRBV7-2	CASSRDRAQETQYF
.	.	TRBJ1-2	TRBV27	CASSSGGSLSNYGYTF
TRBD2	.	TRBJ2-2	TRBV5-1	CASSTGRGHPTLDTGELFF
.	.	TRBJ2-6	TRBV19	CASSQGSGANVLTF
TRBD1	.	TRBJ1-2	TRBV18	CASSPPESTGQLYYGYTF
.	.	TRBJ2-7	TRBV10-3	CASGRTEVSYEQYF
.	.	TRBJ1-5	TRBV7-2	CASSLYLSQPQHF
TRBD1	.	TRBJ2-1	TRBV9	CASSTGQGVYNEQFF
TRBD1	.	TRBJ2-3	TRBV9	CASSVGSQGADTQYF
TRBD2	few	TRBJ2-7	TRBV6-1	CASSEAPFGGGLGSYEQYF
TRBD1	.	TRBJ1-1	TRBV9	CASSNRDRGYTEAFF
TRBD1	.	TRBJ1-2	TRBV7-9	CASSLWGTGGENGYTF
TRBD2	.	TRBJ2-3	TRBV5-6	CASSSGLADYTDTQYF
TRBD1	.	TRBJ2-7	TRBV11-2	CASSPYRGTEQYF
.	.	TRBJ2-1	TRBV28	CAITEQGRGNNEQFF
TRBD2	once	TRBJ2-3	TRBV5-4	CASSSPTSGTDTQYF
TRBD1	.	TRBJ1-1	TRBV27	CASSLRGPTEAFF
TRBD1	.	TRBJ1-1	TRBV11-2	CASSLRDSMTFF
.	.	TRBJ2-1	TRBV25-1	CASSDTGPQSYNEQFF
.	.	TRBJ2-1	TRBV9	CASSVLADNEQFF
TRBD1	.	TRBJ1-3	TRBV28	CASSGTGNGNTIYF
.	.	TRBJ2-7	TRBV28	CASSFTAGSYEQYF
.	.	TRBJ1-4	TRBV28	CASSITSEKLFF
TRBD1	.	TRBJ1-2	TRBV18	CASSPQRGQGYGYTF
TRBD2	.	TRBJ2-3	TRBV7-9	CASSLAASGRTLSTDTQYF
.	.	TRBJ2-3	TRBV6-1	CACQVGYTDTQYF
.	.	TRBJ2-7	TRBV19	CASSPGVRDRKQYF
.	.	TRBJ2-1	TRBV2	CAIAIASAGLYSDEQFF
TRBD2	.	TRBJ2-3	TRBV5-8	CASSFPLLAGASTDTQYF
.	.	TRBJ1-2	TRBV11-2	CASSLVVGGDGYTF
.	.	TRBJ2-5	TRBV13	CASSLDHPGAGEETQYF
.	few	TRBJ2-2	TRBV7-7	CASGGVVAAGVGELFF
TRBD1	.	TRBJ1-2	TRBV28	CASRDDRVGNYGYTF
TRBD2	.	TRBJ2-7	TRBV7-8	CASSSGLAGLVYEQYF
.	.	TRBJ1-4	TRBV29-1	CSVGRGEKLFF
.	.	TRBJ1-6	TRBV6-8	CASSYSRGRGNSPLHF
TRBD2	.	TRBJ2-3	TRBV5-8	CASIQPSGTGPDTQYF
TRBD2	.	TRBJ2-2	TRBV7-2	CASNGGGTNTGELFF
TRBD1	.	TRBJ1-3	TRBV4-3	CASSQGTGDSSGNTIYF
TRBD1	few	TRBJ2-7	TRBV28	CASSTTGTGVGEQYF
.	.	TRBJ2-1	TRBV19	CASSIQGGFNEQFF
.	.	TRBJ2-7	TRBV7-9	CASSRDTYTSLSYEQYF
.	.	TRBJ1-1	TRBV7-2	CASSLAGGGAEAFF
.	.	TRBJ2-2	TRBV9	CASSVRSAANTGELFF